The clone carrying this T cell receptor beta chain was counted at least ten times. Its target is not known. This entry comes from a study of T cell repertoires in cytomegalovirus infection. Whole-study context: Evidence of both CMV infection and a matching HLA type came from public TCR beta signatures.

TCRdb re-called the reads through MiXCR, storing one row per CDR3 protein. Altogether approximately 97,000 distinct CDR3 sequences are present, more than 15% being singletons, with the ten largest covering more than 7%. Study results and limitations: Cumulative frequency of public TCR beta families picked out carriers of CMV plus the relevant HLA.

This clonotype originated in a human donor in good health (CMV status not recorded). Some clones in this sample may be carry-over from other donors' samples. Sequenced material: PBMCs.

This CDR3 is CASSFGRGGEQFF. Here the CDR3 DNA reads TGTGCCAGCAGCTTTGGCCGAGGGGGTGAGCAGTTCTTC. V usage is TRBV7-2 and J usage is TRBJ2-1, with D possibly TRBD1 on 6 matching bases. The germline V and J ends were trimmed by 3 bases and 9 bases, with 12 bases remaining between them. Germline values: CDR1 SGHTA, CDR2 FQGNSA. The CDR3 sequence is 13 residues long.